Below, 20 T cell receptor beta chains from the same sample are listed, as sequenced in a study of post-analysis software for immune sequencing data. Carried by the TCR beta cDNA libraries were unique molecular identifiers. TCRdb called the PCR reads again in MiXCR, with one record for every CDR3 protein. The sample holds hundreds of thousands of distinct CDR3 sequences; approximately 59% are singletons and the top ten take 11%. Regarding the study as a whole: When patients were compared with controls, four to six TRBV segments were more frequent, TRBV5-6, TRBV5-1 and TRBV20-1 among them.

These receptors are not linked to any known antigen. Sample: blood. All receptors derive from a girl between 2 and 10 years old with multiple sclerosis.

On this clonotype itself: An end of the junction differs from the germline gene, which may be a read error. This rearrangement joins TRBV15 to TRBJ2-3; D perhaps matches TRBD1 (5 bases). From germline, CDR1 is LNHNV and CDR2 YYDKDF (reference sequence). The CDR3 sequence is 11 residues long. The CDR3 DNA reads TGTGCCACCAGCACGACAGATACGCGGTATTTT. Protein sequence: CATSTTDTRYF.

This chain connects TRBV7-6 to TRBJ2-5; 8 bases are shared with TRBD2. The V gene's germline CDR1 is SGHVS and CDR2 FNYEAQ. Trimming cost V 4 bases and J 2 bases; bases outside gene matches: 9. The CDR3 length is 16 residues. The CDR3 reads CASSSGLALGQETQYF. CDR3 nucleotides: TGTGCCAGCAGCTCCGGACTAGCCCTGGGGCAAGAGACCCAGTACTTC.

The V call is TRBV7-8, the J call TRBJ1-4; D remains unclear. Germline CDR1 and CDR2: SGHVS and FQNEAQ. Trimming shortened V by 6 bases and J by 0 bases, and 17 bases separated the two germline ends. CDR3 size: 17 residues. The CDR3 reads CASRASRLFATNEKLFF. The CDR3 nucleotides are TGTGCCAGCAGGGCCTCTCGGCTTTTTGCAACTAATGAAAAACTGTTTTTT. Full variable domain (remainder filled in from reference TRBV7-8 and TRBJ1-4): GAGVSQSPRYKVAKRGQDVALRCDPISGHVSLFWYQQALGQGPEFLTYFQNEAQLDKSGLPSDRFFAERPEGSVSTLKIQRTQQEDSAVYLCASRASRLFATNEKLFFGSGTQLSVL.

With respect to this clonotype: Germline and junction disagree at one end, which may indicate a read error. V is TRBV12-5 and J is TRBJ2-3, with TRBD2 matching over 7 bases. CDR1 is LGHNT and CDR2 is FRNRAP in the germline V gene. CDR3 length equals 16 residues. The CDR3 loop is CASGITGTTDTDAQYF. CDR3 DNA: TGTGCTAGTGGTATCACCGGGACTACCGACACAGATGCGCAGTATTTT.

CDR3: CSAMPAGGGTDTQYF. CDR3 DNA sequence: TGCAGTGCCATGCCAGCAGGGGGTGGGACAGATACGCAGTATTTT. The chain uses TRBV20-1 and TRBJ2-3; 7 bases line up with TRBD1. There are 15 residues in the CDR3. Germline V gene sequence: CDR1 DFQATT, CDR2 SNEGSKA (reference sequence). V lost 6 bases to trimming and J lost 3 bases; unmatched junction nucleotides: 12.

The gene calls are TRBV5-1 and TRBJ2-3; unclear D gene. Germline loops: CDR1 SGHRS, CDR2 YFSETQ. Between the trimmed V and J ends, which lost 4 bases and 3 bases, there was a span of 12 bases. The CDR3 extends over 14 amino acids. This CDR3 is CASSPRGTTDTQYF. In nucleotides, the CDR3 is TGCGCCAGCAGCCCCCGAGGCACGACAGATACGCAGTATTTT.

Here the CDR3 DNA reads TGTGCCATCAAGGGCGGGAGTAGCACAGATACGCAGTATTTT. Protein product: CAIKGGSSTDTQYF. The chain has TRBV10-3 and TRBJ2-3; TRBD2 aligns across 7 bases. Looked up from germline, CDR1 is ENHRY and CDR2 is SYGVKD. CDR3 length equals 14 residues. Trimming at V came to 7 bases and at J to 0 bases, leaving 4 bases not matched to a gene.

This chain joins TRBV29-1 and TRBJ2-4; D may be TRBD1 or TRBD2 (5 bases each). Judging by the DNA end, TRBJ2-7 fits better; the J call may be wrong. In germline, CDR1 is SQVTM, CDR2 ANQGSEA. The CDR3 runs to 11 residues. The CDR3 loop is CSVQTGLEQYF. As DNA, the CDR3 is TGCAGCGTCCAAACAGGACTCGAGCAGTACTTC.

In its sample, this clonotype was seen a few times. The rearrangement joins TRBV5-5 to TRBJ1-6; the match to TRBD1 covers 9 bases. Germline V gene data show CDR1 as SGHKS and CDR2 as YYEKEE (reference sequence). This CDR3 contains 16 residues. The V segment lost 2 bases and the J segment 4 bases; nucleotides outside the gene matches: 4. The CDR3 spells CASSLGQGTYNSPLHF. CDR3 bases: TGTGCCAGCAGCTTAGGACAGGGGACTTATAATTCACCCCTCCACTTT.

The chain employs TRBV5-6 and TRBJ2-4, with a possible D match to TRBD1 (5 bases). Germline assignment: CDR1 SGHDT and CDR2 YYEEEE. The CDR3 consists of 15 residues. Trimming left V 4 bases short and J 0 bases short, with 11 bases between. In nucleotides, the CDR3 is TGTGCCAGCAGCATACCGACAGTAGCCAAAAACATTCAGTACTTC. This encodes CASSIPTVAKNIQYF.

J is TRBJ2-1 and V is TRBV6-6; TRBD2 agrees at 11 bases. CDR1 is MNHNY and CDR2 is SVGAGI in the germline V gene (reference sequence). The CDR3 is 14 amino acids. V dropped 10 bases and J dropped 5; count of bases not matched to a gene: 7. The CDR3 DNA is TGTGCCACCGAGGATAGCGGGGGGGACAATGAGCAGTTCTTC. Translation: CATEDSGGDNEQFF.

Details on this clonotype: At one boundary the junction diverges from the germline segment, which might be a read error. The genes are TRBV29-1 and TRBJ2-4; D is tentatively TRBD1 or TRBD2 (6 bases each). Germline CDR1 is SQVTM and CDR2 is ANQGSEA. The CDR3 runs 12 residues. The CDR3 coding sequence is TGCAACGTTGGGTTAGGGGGGAACATTCAGTACTTC. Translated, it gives CNVGLGGNIQYF.

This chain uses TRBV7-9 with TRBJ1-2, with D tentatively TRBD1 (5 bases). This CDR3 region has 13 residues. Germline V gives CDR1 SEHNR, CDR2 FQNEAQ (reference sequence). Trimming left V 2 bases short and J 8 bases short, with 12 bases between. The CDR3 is CASSLIGEDGYTF. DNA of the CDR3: TGTGCCAGCAGCTTAATAGGGGAGGACGGCTACACCTTC.

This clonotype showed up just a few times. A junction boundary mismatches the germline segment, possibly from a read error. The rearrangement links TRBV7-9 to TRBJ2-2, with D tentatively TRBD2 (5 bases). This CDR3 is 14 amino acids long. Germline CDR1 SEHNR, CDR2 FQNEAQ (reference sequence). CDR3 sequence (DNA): TGCGCCAGCAGCTTAGTGTCCCGGGGAGAGGAGCTGTTTTTT. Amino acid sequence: CASSLVSRGEELFF.

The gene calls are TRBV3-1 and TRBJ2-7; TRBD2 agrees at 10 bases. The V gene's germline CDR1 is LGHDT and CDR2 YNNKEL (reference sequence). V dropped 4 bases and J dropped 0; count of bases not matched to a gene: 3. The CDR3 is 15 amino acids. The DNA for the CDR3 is TGTGCCAGCAGCCGATCTAGCGGGAGCTCCTACGAGCAGTACTTC. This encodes CASSRSSGSSYEQYF.

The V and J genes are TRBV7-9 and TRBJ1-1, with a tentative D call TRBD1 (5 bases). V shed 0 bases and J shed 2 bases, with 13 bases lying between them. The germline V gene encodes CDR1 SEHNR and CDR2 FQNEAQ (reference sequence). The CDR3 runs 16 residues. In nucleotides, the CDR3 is TGTGCCAGCAGCTTAGCGCCCAGGGTGGAAAACACTGAAGCTTTCTTT. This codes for CASSLAPRVENTEAFF. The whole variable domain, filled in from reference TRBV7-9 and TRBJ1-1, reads DTGVSQNPRHKITKRGQNVTFRCDPISEHNRLYWYRQTLGQGPEFLTYFQNEAQLEKSRLLSDRFSAERPKGSFSTLEIQRTEQGDSAMYLCASSLAPRVENTEAFFGQGTRLTVV.

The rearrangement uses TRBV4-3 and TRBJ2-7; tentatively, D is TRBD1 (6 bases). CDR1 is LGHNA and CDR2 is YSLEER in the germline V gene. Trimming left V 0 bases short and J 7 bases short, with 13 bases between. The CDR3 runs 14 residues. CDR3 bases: TGCGCCAGCAGCCAAGACCAAAGAGGGGGAGAGCAGTACTTC. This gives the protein CASSQDQRGGEQYF.

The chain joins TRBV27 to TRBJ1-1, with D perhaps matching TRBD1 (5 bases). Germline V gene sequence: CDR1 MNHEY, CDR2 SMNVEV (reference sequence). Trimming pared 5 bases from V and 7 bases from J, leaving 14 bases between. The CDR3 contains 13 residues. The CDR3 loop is CASSRGVASEAFF. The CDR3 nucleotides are TGTGCCAGCAGTCGGGGGGTAGCTAGTGAAGCTTTCTTT.

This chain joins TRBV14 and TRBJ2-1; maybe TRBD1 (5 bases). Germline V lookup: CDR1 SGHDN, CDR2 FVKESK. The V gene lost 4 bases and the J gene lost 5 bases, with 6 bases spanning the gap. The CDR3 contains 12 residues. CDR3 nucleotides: TGTGCCAGCAGCCCGACAGACAATGAGCAGTTCTTC. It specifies CASSPTDNEQFF.

This chain's CDR3 is CASSVVSGRGNNEQFF. CDR3 nucleotides: TGTGCCAGCAGCGTAGTTAGTGGGAGGGGAAACAATGAGCAGTTCTTC. The gene calls are TRBV9 and TRBJ2-1; 7 bases are a match to TRBD2. Germline CDR1 reads SGDLS; CDR2 reads YYNGEE. The CDR3 runs 16 residues. Trimming cost V 0 bases and J 5 bases; bases outside gene matches: 8.